These 16 T cell receptor beta chains were all obtained from the same sample, sequenced in a study of blood T cell repertoires in COVID-19. Libraries were prepared by immunoSEQ multiplex PCR; TCRdb keeps only in-frame clonotypes and omits some of them. The data show 150,000 or so clones, approximately 84% seen once. Sequenced input: PBMCs or T cells enriched from blood (not recorded which). These receptors were collected from a woman aged 45-60 years who had recovered from COVID-19.

This chain uses TRBV6-2 or TRBV6-3 with TRBJ2-3, with D tentatively TRBD2 (6 bases). From germline, CDR1 is MNHEY and CDR2 SVGEGT. The CDR3 extends over 14 amino acids. V was cut by 2 bases and J by 2 bases, with 8 bases left in between. CDR3 nucleotide sequence: TGTGCCAGCAGTTACGGGGGGTCCACAGATACGCAGTATTTT. Its translation: CASSYGGSTDTQYF.

The chain carries TRBV7-2 and TRBJ2-7; 8 bases agree with TRBD2. Germline trimming cut 6 bases from V and 5 bases from J; bases unmatched to any gene: 21. This CDR3 is built from 18 residues. CDR1 is SGHTA, CDR2 FQGNSA, per germline. The DNA for the CDR3 is TGTGCCAGCAGTCCGGAGACGGCGGGACTAGTGGTTCCCCACGAGCAGTACTTC. Protein sequence: CASSPETAGLVVPHEQYF.

The chain joins TRBV11-3 to TRBJ2-7; possibly TRBD2 for D (6 bases). CDR3 length equals 17 residues. In germline, CDR1 is SGHNT, CDR2 YENEEA. V lost 1 base to trimming and J lost 2 bases, with 18 bases between them. The DNA of the CDR3 is TGTGCCAGCAGCTTAGTTTCGGGGCGGGACGCTACCTACGAGCAGTACTTC. It translates to CASSLVSGRDATYEQYF.

This clone was seen a single time. This chain's CDR3 is CASSEPGQINIQYF. Written as DNA, the CDR3 is TGTGCCAGCAGTGAACCGGGACAGATAAACATTCAGTACTTC. The chain has TRBV6-1 and TRBJ2-4; 7 bases match TRBD1. CDR1 is MNHNS, CDR2 SASEGT, per germline. Unmatched junction bases numbered 4, after V lost 2 bases and J lost 6 bases. This CDR3 comprises 14 residues.

The chain links TRBV15 to TRBJ2-1, with 9 bases that match TRBD2. CDR3 size: 16 residues. The germline gives CDR1 LNHNV, CDR2 YYDKDF (reference sequence). The V and J ends lost 1 base and 3 bases, in that order; junction bases with no gene match: 4. The CDR3 nucleotides read TGTGCCACCAGCAGAGGGCTAGCGGGGAACTACAATGAGCAGTTCTTC. Residues: CATSRGLAGNYNEQFF.

This rearrangement joins TRBV6-5 to TRBJ1-2, with D possibly matching TRBD1 (5 bases). The CDR3 covers 14 residues. Germline CDR1 and CDR2: MNHEY and SVGAGI. V lost 7 bases and J 4 bases, leaving 16 bases between the germline ends. The CDR3 spells CASTRDPGGYGYTF. DNA for the CDR3: TGTGCCAGCACACGGGACCCGGGGGGCTATGGCTACACCTTC.

V usage is TRBV11-3 and J usage is TRBJ2-5; 7 bases fit TRBD2. The ends lost 5 bases at V and 10 bases at J; junction bases unmatched: 10. This CDR3 comprises 13 residues. Germline V gives CDR1 SGHNT, CDR2 YENEEA. CDR3: CASSDTGRYIQYF. CDR3 nucleotide sequence: TGTGCCAGCAGCGACACCGGGAGGTATATCCAGTACTTC. Drawing the rest from reference TRBV11-3 and TRBJ2-5, the complete variable domain is EAGVVQSPRYKIIEKKQPVAFWCNPISGHNTLYWYLQNLGQGPELLIRYENEEAVDDSQLPKDRFSAERLKGVDSTLKIQPAELGDSAVYLCASSDTGRYIQYFGPGTRLLVL.

J is TRBJ2-3 and V is TRBV5-6, with 12 bases matching TRBD2. The CDR3 is 16 amino acids. Per germline, CDR1 SGHDT and CDR2 YYEEEE. V shed 1 base, J shed 5 bases, and the junction held 5 bases outside the gene matches. The CDR3 DNA is TGTGCCAGCAGCTTGCGGCTAGCGGGAGGGAGAGATACGCAGTATTTT. Residues: CASSLRLAGGRDTQYF.

For this clone: Its ends do not fully match the called genes, so a read error is possible. This chain connects TRBV7-2 to TRBJ2-1; D may be TRBD2 (5 bases). This CDR3 has 12 residues. Germline V gene sequence: CDR1 SGHTA, CDR2 FQGNSA. The CDR3 DNA reads as TGTGCCAGCAGCTTAGATGTGCTAGCCCGGGTCTTC. It yields the protein CASSLDVLARVF.

The rearrangement uses TRBV5-6 and TRBJ1-2; D is ambiguous. Germline-derived CDR1 and CDR2 are SGHDT and YYEEEE. This CDR3 comprises 13 residues. The V end was cut by 1 base, the J end by 7 bases, with 11 bases between. The CDR3 nucleotides read TGTGCCAGCAGCTTGAGAGGGTCGCGTGGCTACACCTTC. Translated, it gives CASSLRGSRGYTF.

The gene calls are TRBV5-1 and TRBJ1-1; D gene ambiguous. Germline CDR1 SGHRS, CDR2 YFSETQ. V was cut by 4 bases and J by 0 bases, with 16 bases left in between. The CDR3 has 16 amino acids. The CDR3 here is CASSPRSEGMNTEAFF. The CDR3 DNA follows: TGCGCCAGCAGCCCGAGAAGCGAGGGAATGAACACTGAAGCTTTCTTT.

The rearrangement joins TRBV25-1 to TRBJ1-6, with 7 bases identical to TRBD1. This CDR3 region has 13 residues. CDR1 and CDR2 (germline): MGHDK, SYGVNS. V lost 5 bases to trimming and J lost 13 bases; unmatched junction nucleotides: 8. The CDR3 DNA reads TGTGCCAGCAGTCTCACAGGGGCTAACCCCCTCCACTTT. This encodes CASSLTGANPLHF.

The chain joins TRBV3-1 (or the pseudogene TRBV3-2) to TRBJ2-3; 11 nucleotides agree with TRBD2. The junction had 9 bases not matched to a gene; V was cut back by 4 bases and J by 3 bases. From germline, CDR1 is LGHDT and CDR2 YNNKEL (reference sequence). The CDR3 loop spans 17 amino acids. The CDR3 DNA follows: TGTGCCAGCAGCCCTAGCGGGAGGCCCGGGCTAACAGATACGCAGTATTTT. It translates to CASSPSGRPGLTDTQYF.

The CDR3 protein is CASSLRDYGYTF. In DNA, the CDR3 is TGTGCCAGCAGTTTAAGAGACTATGGCTACACCTTC. The V gene is TRBV28, the J gene TRBJ1-2; D gene ambiguous. The germline V and J ends were trimmed by 2 bases and 3 bases, with 4 bases remaining between them. CDR1 and CDR2 (germline): MDHEN, SYDVKM. The CDR3 has 12 residues.

This clone has just one count. The chain is built from TRBV24-1 and TRBJ1-2; no clear D gene. In germline, CDR1 is KGHDR, CDR2 SFDVKD. The CDR3 totals 11 residues. V lost 8 bases and J 3 bases, leaving 6 bases between the germline ends. In DNA, the CDR3 is TGTGCCACCACCTCCTACTATGGCTACACCTTC. This codes for CATTSYYGYTF.

V gene TRBV7-8 combines with J gene TRBJ2-7; 8 bases align to TRBD1. The CDR3 sequence is 14 residues long. CDR1 SGHVS and CDR2 FQNEAQ come from the germline V gene. The ends lost 5 bases at V and 1 base at J; junction bases unmatched: 4. CDR3 bases: TGTGCCAGCAGCCGAGACAGGGGTTCCTACGAGCAGTACTTC. Its protein is CASSRDRGSYEQYF.